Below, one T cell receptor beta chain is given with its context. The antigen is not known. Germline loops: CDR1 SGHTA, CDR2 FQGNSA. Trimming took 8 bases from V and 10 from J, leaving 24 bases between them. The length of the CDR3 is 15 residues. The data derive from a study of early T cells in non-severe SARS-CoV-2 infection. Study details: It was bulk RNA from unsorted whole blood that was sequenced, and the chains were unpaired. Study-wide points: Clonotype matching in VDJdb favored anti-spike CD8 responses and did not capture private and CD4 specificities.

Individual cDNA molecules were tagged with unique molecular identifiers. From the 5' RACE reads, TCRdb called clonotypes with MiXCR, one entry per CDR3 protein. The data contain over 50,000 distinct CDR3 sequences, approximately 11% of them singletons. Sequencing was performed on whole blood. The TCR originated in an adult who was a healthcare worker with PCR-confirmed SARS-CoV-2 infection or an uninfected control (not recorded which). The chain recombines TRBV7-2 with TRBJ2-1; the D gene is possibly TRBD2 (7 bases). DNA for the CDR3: TGTGCCAGCGCTCCCCCTCCGGGGGGCACCACGGAGCAGTTCTTC. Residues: CASAPPPGGTTEQFF.